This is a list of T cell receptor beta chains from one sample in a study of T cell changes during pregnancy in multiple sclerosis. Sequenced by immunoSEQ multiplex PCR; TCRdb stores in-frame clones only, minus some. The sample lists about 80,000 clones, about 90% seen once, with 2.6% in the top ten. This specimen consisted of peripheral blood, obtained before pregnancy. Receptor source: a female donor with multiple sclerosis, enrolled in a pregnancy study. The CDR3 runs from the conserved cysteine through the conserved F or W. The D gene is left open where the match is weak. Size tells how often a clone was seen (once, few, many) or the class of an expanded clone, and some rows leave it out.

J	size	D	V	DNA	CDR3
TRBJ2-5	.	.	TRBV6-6	TGTGCCAGCAGGATGAAAACAAATGGAGAGACCCAGTACTTC	CASRMKTNGETQYF
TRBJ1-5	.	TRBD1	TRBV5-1	TGCGCCAGCACCTATGAGGGGGCCCCCGGGCAGCCCCAGCATTTT	CASTYEGAPGQPQHF
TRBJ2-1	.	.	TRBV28	TGTGCCAGCAGTTTCCGGCAGGGCGATGAGCAGTTCTTC	CASSFRQGDEQFF
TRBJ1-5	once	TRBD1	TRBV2	TGTGCCAGCAGTGAAGGTCCGGGACAGGGACTCGATCAGCCCCAGCATTTT	CASSEGPGQGLDQPQHF
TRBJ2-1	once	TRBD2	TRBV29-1	TGCAGCGTTGGGCGACTAGCGGGACGTAACAATGAGCAGTTCTTC	CSVGRLAGRNNEQFF
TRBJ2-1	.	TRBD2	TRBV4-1	TGCGCCAGCAGCCAAGACCCTAGCGGAGCCTCCTACAATGAGCAGTTCTTC	CASSQDPSGASYNEQFF
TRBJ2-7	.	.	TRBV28	TGTGCCAGCAGCCTTACAGGCTTGTACGAGCAGTACTTC	CASSLTGLYEQYF
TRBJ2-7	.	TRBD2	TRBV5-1	TGCGCCAGCAGCGAGGGACTAGCGACCGGCGAGCAGTACTTC	CASSEGLATGEQYF
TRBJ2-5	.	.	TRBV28	TGTGCCAGCAGTGCGAGCCACCAAGAGACCCAGTACTTC	CASSASHQETQYF
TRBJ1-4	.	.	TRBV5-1	TGCGCCAGCAGAGATGCCGCGGGAGGTGAAAAACTGTTTTTT	CASRDAAGGEKLFF
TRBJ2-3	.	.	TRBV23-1	TGCGCCAGCAGTCGTAGAAACAGACAGGAGAGGACAGATACGCAGTATTTT	CASSRRNRQERTDTQYF
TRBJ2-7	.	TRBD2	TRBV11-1	TGTGCCAGCAGCTTTACCCTAGCGGGTTACGAGCAGTACTTC	CASSFTLAGYEQYF
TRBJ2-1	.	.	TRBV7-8	TGTGCCAGCAGCTTAAGCCCAACTTTTGAGCAGTTCTTC	CASSLSPTFEQFF
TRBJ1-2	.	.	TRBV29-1	TGCAGCGTGGGCCTTTCTGGGGGGTTAAACTATGGCTACACCTTC	CSVGLSGGLNYGYTF
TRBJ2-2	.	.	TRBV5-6	TGTGCCAGCAGCCCATTAGCGAGCACCGGGGAGCTGTTTTTT	CASSPLASTGELFF
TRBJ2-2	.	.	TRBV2	TGTGCCAGCAGTGAATACAGGAACACCGGGGAGCTGTTTTTT	CASSEYRNTGELFF
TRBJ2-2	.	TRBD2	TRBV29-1	TGCAGCGCTGGACTAGCGGGAGTAGGCGTGGGGGAGCTGTTTTTT	CSAGLAGVGVGELFF
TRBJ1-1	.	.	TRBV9	TGTGCCAGCAGCGTAGGGCCAGGGAACACTGAAGCTTTCTTT	CASSVGPGNTEAFF
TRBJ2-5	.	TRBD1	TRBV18	TGTGCCAGCTCACCACTTGGACAGGGGATTCAAGAGACCCAGTACTTC	CASSPLGQGIQETQYF
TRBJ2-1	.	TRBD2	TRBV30	TGTGCCTCAACCGGGACTAGTTCGGATGAGCAGTTCTTC	CASTGTSSDEQFF
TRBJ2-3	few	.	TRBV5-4	TGTGCCAGCAGCATCCCGGGACTCCATCGCACAGATACGCAGTATTTT	CASSIPGLHRTDTQYF
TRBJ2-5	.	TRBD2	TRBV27	TGTGCCAGCAGCCGGGGACTAGCGGGAGGGGGATGGCAAGAGACCCAGTACTTC	CASSRGLAGGGWQETQYF
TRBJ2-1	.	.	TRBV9	TGTGCCAGCAGCGTAGAGGCAGGCCATCTTTACAATGAGCAGTTCTTC	CASSVEAGHLYNEQFF
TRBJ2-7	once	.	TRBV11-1	TGTGCCAGCAGCTACGGGGGTTCGGAGCAGTACTTC	CASSYGGSEQYF
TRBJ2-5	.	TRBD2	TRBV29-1	TGCAGCGTTGCGGGTAGCGGGAGGGAAACCCAGTACTTC	CSVAGSGRETQYF
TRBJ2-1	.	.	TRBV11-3	TGTGCCAGCAGCCCTAACCCAGGGGACCAACAGTTCTTC	CASSPNPGDQQFF
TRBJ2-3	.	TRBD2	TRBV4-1	TGCGCCAGCGCGGGACTAGCGGCAGATACGCAGTATTTT	CASAGLAADTQYF
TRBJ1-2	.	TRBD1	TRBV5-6	TGTGCCAGCAGCTTGCAGGGGGCGATTGGCTACACCTTC	CASSLQGAIGYTF
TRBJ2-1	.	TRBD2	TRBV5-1	TGCGCCAGCAGCGTCCGGAGACTAGCGGGAGGGCACATGGCGAATGAGCAGTTCTTC	CASSVRRLAGGHMANEQFF
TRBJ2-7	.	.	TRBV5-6	TGTGCCAGCAGCATAGGGACAATCGAGCAGTACTTC	CASSIGTIEQYF
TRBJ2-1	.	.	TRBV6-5	TGTGCCAGCAGTTACTCCGAAGGGGGCAATGAGCAGTTCTTC	CASSYSEGGNEQFF
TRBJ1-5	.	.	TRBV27	TGTGCCAGCAGTTTATCCGGGGGAACCCAGCCCCAGCATTTT	CASSLSGGTQPQHF
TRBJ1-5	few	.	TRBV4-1	TGCGCCAGCAGCCAAGACCAGACAGCTTATCAGCCCCAGCATTTT	CASSQDQTAYQPQHF
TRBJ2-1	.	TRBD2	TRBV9	TGTGCCAGCAGCCTTAGCGGGACTTTCACTGAGCAGTTCTTC	CASSLSGTFTEQFF
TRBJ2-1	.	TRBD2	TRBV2	TGTGCCAGCACCGCCTTAAGACTAGCGGGATACAATGAGCAGTTCTTC	CASTALRLAGYNEQFF
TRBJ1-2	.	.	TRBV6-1	TGTGCCAGCCTAAATCGGGGGGAGAGAGGCTACACCTTC	CASLNRGERGYTF
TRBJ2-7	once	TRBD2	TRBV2	TGTGCCAGCAGGCTGACTAGCGGGAGGGCCATGGACGAGCAGTACTTC	CASRLTSGRAMDEQYF
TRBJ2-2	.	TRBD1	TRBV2	TGTGCCAGCAGTGAATGGGGGACAGGGGGCGGAAACGCGAACACCGGGGAGCTGTTTTTT	CASSEWGTGGGNANTGELFF
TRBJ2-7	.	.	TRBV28	TGTGCCAGCAGTTCCTGGCAGGTCGAGCAGTACTTC	CASSSWQVEQYF
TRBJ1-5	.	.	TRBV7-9	TGTGCCAGCAGCCCAACCTGGAGTGATAGCAATCAGCCCCAGCATTTT	CASSPTWSDSNQPQHF
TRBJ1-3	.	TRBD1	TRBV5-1	TGCGCCAGCAGTGCCGCAGGGGGTGGTACTGGAAACACCATATATTTT	CASSAAGGGTGNTIYF
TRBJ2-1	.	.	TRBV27	TGTGCCAGCAGTTTAGGGGCGGGAAACCAAGATGAGCAGTTCTTC	CASSLGAGNQDEQFF
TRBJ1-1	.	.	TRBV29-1	TGCAGCGTAACCAGCGGGGACCAGGCTAGAAGAAACACTGAAGCTTTCTTT	CSVTSGDQARRNTEAFF
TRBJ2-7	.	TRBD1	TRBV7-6	TGTGCCAGCAGCACGCCGGGACAGGGGGCTTACGAGCAGTACTTC	CASSTPGQGAYEQYF
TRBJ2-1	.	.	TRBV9	TGTGCCAGCAGCGTAGCTCTAGCTTCGCCCTACAATGAGCAGTTCTTC	CASSVALASPYNEQFF
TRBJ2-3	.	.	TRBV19	TGTGCCAGTAGTTTCAGATCTACAGACAAGGAGTATTTT	CASSFRSTDKEYF